This record looks at one T cell receptor (beta chain) sequence and its context. The target antigen is unknown. V was pared by 1 base and J by 9 bases, with 14 bases of the junction left unmatched. This CDR3 is built from 17 residues. TCRdb processed the reads anew with MiXCR; each CDR3 protein has one entry. This table holds around 430,000 distinct CDR3 sequences, 40% to 50% found once. The data were obtained in a study of T cell repertoires in cytomegalovirus infection. Looking at the study overall: As its CMV epitopes, the study selected recently identified HLA-C-restricted and well-studied HLA-B-restricted targets. The public TCR beta signatures pointed to both CMV infection and matching HLA type. Findings and limits, study-wide: Totalled public TCR beta family frequency picked out people who carried CMV plus the relevant HLA. Dominating the ex vivo response were TCR beta clonotypes that were CMV-specific and HLA-C-restricted.

The chain combines TRBV12-3 or TRBV12-4 with TRBJ2-1, with 8 bases that match TRBD2. Sequencing was performed on cultured PBMCs, taken from culture after CMV antigen stimulation. This receptor was taken from a human donor in good health (CMV status not recorded). Some clones in this sample may be carry-over from other donors' samples. This CDR3 reads CASSLVVQREIRGEQFF. The DNA for the CDR3 is TGTGCCAGCAGTTTAGTCGTACAGCGGGAGATAAGGGGTGAGCAGTTCTTC.